The next 13 T cell receptor beta chains were all read from a single sample in a study of CD8 T cells in Susac syndrome. RNA amounts of 0.5 to 1 ug underwent reverse transcription with random hexamers. TCRdb reprocessed the immunoSEQ multiplex PCR reads via MiXCR and lists one record per CDR3 protein. The sample yields more than 200,000 distinct CDR3 sequences, about 95% seen once. Sequenced input: CD4+ T cells from PBMCs. These TCRs come from a human donor with Susac syndrome.

This chain joins TRBV10-3 and TRBJ2-5; 7 bases line up with TRBD1. The CDR3 sequence is 13 residues long. The germline gives CDR1 ENHRY, CDR2 SYGVKD. The junction had 1 base not matched to a gene; V was cut back by 6 bases and J by 0 bases. CDR3 in DNA: TGTGCCATCAGGGGACAGAACCAAGAGACCCAGTACTTC. Translating it yields CAIRGQNQETQYF.

The chain carries TRBV4-1 and TRBJ1-4, with D possibly being TRBD1 (5 bases). Germline V CDR1 and CDR2: MGHRA, YSYEKL. V was clipped by 1 base and J by 5 bases, with 8 bases between them. The CDR3 contains 14 residues. CDR3 coding DNA: TGCGCCAGCAGCCAAGGACAGAGCAATGAAAAACTGTTTTTT. Its translation: CASSQGQSNEKLFF.

The chain couples TRBV5-4 to TRBJ2-7; no clear D. The CDR3 is 13 residues long. Germline CDR1 reads SGHNT; CDR2 reads YYREEE (reference sequence). With 0 bases removed from V and 3 bases from J, the gap between germline ends came to 7 bases. CDR3 sequence reads: CASSLAGIYEQYF. CDR3 coding DNA: TGTGCCAGCAGCTTGGCTGGAATCTACGAGCAGTACTTC. Full variable domain (missing parts from reference TRBV5-4 and TRBJ2-7): ETGVTQSPTHLIKTRGQQVTLRCSSQSGHNTVSWYQQALGQGPQFIFQYYREEENGRGNFPPRFSGLQFPNYSSELNVNALELDDSALYLCASSLAGIYEQYFGPGTRLTVT.

The V and J genes are TRBV9 and TRBJ1-6, with D hard to call. The CDR3 is 16 residues long. Germline loops: CDR1 SGDLS, CDR2 YYNGEE. V was pared by 0 bases and J by 4 bases, with 11 bases between. For the CDR3, the DNA is TGTGCCAGCAGCGTAGATGCCAGCCTTTATAATTCACCCCTCCACTTT. Its protein is CASSVDASLYNSPLHF.

The chain uses TRBV20-1 and TRBJ2-3; 8 bases line up with TRBD2. V dropped 3 bases and J dropped 5; count of bases not matched to a gene: 7. The CDR3 sequence is 14 residues long. Germline V gene sequence: CDR1 DFQATT, CDR2 SNEGSKA (reference sequence). The DNA of the CDR3 is TGCAGTGCTAGTTTGCGGGGGGCCGGAGATACGCAGTATTTT. This sequence encodes CSASLRGAGDTQYF.

This clonotype was recorded only once. J is TRBJ1-5 and V is TRBV12-3 or TRBV12-4, with unresolved D. Trimming removed 8 bases from V and 5 bases from J, with 19 bases in between. The CDR3 loop spans 15 amino acids. The CDR3 DNA sequence: TGTGCCAGCCAGCAATGGAAGAAGGGAGATCAGCCCCAGCATTTT. Protein: CASQQWKKGDQPQHF.

This rearrangement joins TRBV20-1 to TRBJ2-7; 13 bases fit TRBD2. Per germline, CDR1 DFQATT and CDR2 SNEGSKA (reference sequence). The CDR3 covers 14 residues. The junction had 3 bases not matched to a gene; V was cut back by 5 bases and J by 2 bases. CDR3 sequence: CSAEGTSGAYEQYF. CDR3 DNA sequence: TGCAGTGCTGAAGGGACTAGCGGGGCCTACGAGCAGTACTTC.

V and J are TRBV19 and TRBJ1-2, with 9 bases matching TRBD1. V lost 3 bases to trimming and J lost 2 bases; unmatched junction nucleotides: 4. Germline V gene sequence: CDR1 LNHDA, CDR2 SQIVND (reference sequence). This CDR3 has 15 residues. CDR3 coding DNA: TGTGCCAGTAGTATTGGGACAGGGATCAACTATGGCTACACCTTC. It translates to CASSIGTGINYGYTF.

This chain joins TRBV5-1 and TRBJ1-2; D remains ambiguous. CDR1 is SGHRS, CDR2 YFSETQ, per germline. The CDR3 runs to 13 residues. Trimming shortened V by 4 bases and J by 8 bases, and 15 bases separated the two germline ends. The CDR3 nucleotides are TGCGCCAGCAGCCCTGGTCCTCCATCGGGCTACACCTTC. Residues: CASSPGPPSGYTF.

The chain carries TRBV7-2 and TRBJ2-5, with no clear D. The V and J ends lost 1 base and 1 base respectively, with 10 bases between them. Germline-derived CDR1 and CDR2 are SGHTA and FQGNSA. This CDR3 is 15 amino acids long. As DNA, the CDR3 is TGTGCCAGCAGCTTAGGCGGTCCAACCCAAGAGACCCAGTACTTC. Translated, it gives CASSLGGPTQETQYF. Complete variable domain (other parts from reference TRBV7-2 and TRBJ2-5): GAGVSQSPSNKVTEKGKDVELRCDPISGHTALYWYRQSLGQGLEFLIYFQGNSAPDKSGLPSDRFSAERTGGSVSTLTIQRTQQEDSAVYLCASSLGGPTQETQYFGPGTRLLVL.

Written as DNA, the CDR3 is TGCAGTGCTAGAGAGGAGGTGGGCCTCTACGAGCAGTACTTC. This sequence encodes CSAREEVGLYEQYF. The chain has TRBV20-1 and TRBJ2-7; tentative D call: TRBD2 (5 bases). CDR1 is DFQATT and CDR2 is SNEGSKA in the germline V gene (reference sequence). Trimming stripped 0 bases from V and 3 bases from J, with 12 bases between. The CDR3 runs to 14 residues.

The chain employs TRBV7-2 and TRBJ2-3; perhaps D is TRBD1 or TRBD2 (6 bases each). The CDR3 extends over 17 amino acids. With 5 bases removed from V and 4 bases from J, the gap between germline ends came to 22 bases. Germline CDR1 SGHTA, CDR2 FQGNSA. CDR3: CASSPPVAGEAPDTQYF. The CDR3 DNA is TGTGCCAGCAGCCCCCCCGTTGCAGGGGAGGCCCCAGATACGCAGTATTTT.

J is TRBJ2-1 and V is TRBV7-8; 8 nucleotides align to TRBD1. The CDR3 is made up of 11 amino acids. J gave up 15 bases and V 2 bases, and 3 bases lay outside the gene matches. CDR1 is SGHVS, CDR2 FQNEAQ, per germline. Written as DNA, the CDR3 is TGTGCCAGCAGCTTACAGGACAGGGCGTTCTTC. Protein: CASSLQDRAFF.